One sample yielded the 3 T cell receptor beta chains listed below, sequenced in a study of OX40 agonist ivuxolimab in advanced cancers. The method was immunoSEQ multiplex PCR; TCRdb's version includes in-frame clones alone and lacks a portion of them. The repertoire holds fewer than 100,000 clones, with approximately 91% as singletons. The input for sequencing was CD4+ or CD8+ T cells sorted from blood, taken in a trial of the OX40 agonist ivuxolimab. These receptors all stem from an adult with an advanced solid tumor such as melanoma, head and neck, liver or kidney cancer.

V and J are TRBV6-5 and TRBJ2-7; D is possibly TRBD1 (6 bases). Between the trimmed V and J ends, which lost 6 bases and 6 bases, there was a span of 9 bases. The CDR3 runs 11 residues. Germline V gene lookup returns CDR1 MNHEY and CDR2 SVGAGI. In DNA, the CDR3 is TGTGCCAGCAGGCTCAGGGGCGAGCAGTACTTC. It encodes CASRLRGEQYF.

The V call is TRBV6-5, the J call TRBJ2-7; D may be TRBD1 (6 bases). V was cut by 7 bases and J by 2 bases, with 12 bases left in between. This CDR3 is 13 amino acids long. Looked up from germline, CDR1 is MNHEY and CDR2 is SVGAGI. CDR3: CASMMGQAYEQYF. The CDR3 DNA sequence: TGTGCCAGCATGATGGGACAAGCCTACGAGCAGTACTTC.

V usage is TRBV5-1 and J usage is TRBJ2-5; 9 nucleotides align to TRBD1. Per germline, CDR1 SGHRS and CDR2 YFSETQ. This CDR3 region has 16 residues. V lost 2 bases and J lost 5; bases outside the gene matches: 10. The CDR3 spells CASSFTGGPLLETQYF. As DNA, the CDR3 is TGCGCCAGCAGCTTCACAGGGGGCCCCTTATTGGAGACCCAGTACTTC.